This passage covers 14 T cell receptor beta chains from one sample sequenced in a study of T-cell reconstitution after alpha-beta-depleted transplantation in children. A library of TCRbeta sequences, prepared with unique molecular identifiers, was generated. TCRdb analysed the PCR reads with MiXCR anew, one entry per CDR3 protein. The sample holds roughly 24,000 distinct CDR3 sequences; around 9.9% are singletons and the top ten take approximately 23%. This material consisted of PBMCs from the stem cell graft donor, taken from the stem cell graft. Receptors originate from a human donor who donated a stem cell graft to a child with chronic granulomatous disease.

This clonotype appeared many times. V gene TRBV20-1 combines with J gene TRBJ2-3; 8 nucleotides agree with TRBD2. The V gene end was trimmed by 6 bases and the J gene end by 0 bases; junction bases not matched to a gene: 8. CDR1 is DFQATT, CDR2 SNEGSKA, per germline (reference sequence). The CDR3 has 15 residues. The CDR3 region has the DNA TGCAGTGCAGGTAGACTAGCGCAAAGCACAGATACGCAGTATTTT. It specifies CSAGRLAQSTDTQYF.

Ten or more counts support this clonotype. The chain uses TRBV2 and TRBJ2-1; 11 bases are a match to TRBD2. V was clipped by 5 bases and J by 3 bases; unmatched bases: 9. The germline V gene has CDR1 SNHLY and CDR2 FYNNEI. The CDR3 spans 17 residues. The CDR3 region is CASSFSSLAGVYNEQFF. In DNA, the CDR3 is TGTGCCAGCAGTTTTTCTTCACTAGCGGGAGTCTACAATGAGCAGTTCTTC.

The table lists this clonotype with many counts. The CDR3 DNA sequence: TGCGCCAGCAACAGCGGGACGGTTCAGGAGCAGTTCTTC. Translated, it gives CASNSGTVQEQFF. This sequence joins TRBV5-1 and TRBJ2-1; 7 bases fit TRBD2. V was pared by 6 bases and J by 10 bases, with 10 bases of the junction left unmatched. Germline V CDR1 and CDR2: SGHRS, YFSETQ. There are 13 residues in the CDR3.

To note about this clonotype: The missing conserved phenylalanine or tryptophan at the end of this CDR3 makes a read error likely. V and J are TRBV9 and TRBJ2-1; maybe TRBD2 (5 bases). CDR3 length: 15 residues. Looked up from germline, CDR1 is SGDLS and CDR2 is YYNGEE. Trimming cost V 2 bases and J 3 bases, with 12 bases left between them. The DNA of the CDR3 is TGTGCCAGCAGCGTCGACGGGGAGCGCTACAATGAGCAGTTCTTG. Translation: CASSVDGERYNEQFL.

This clonotype appeared many times. This chain links TRBV5-5 with TRBJ2-7; 8 nucleotides align to TRBD1. The CDR3 totals 16 residues. The ends lost 0 bases at V and 5 bases at J; junction bases unmatched: 10. Germline V gives CDR1 SGHKS, CDR2 YYEKEE (reference sequence). The CDR3 DNA follows: TGTGCCAGCAGCTTGGGGTCTGGACAGGGTATGGACGAGCAGTACTTC. Translation gives CASSLGSGQGMDEQYF.

This clonotype was seen repeatedly, ten times or more. The J gene is TRBJ2-7, the V gene TRBV5-1, with 8 positions matching TRBD2. The CDR3 consists of 15 residues. CDR1 is SGHRS, CDR2 YFSETQ, per germline. V was clipped by 0 bases and J by 0 bases; unmatched bases: 2. The CDR3 protein is CASSLELAVSYEQYF. The CDR3 DNA reads as TGCGCCAGCAGCTTGGAACTAGCGGTCTCCTACGAGCAGTACTTC.

This clonotype was observed at least ten times. This chain connects TRBV28 to TRBJ2-1; TRBD1 matches 9 bases. CDR3 size: 16 residues. Germline CDR1 MDHEN, CDR2 SYDVKM. V trimming: 4 bases; J trimming: 6 bases; junction bases outside the gene matches: 10. The CDR3 nucleotides are TGTGCCAGCAGTTCCCCCGGGACAGGGCGGGTCAATGAGCAGTTCTTC. This codes for CASSSPGTGRVNEQFF.

This clonotype was recorded at least ten times. This rearrangement joins TRBV27 to TRBJ2-1; the D is unclear. Deletions cut 4 bases from V and 2 bases from J, with 9 bases between. Per germline, CDR1 MNHEY and CDR2 SMNVEV (reference sequence). This CDR3 is 14 amino acids long. CDR3 sequence reads: CASSSIRTYNEQFF. In DNA form, the CDR3 reads TGTGCCAGCAGTTCGATTAGGACCTACAATGAGCAGTTCTTC.

This clonotype was seen at least ten times. CDR3 residues: CSASDVDLSYEQYF. The CDR3 bases are TGCAGTGCTAGCGATGTGGACCTCTCCTACGAGCAGTACTTC. The chain combines TRBV20-1 with TRBJ2-7, with no clear D. V dropped 3 bases and J dropped 0 bases, with 12 bases sitting between them. The germline gives CDR1 DFQATT, CDR2 SNEGSKA (reference sequence). This CDR3 contains 14 residues.

This clonotype was counted ten times or more. The rearrangement joins TRBV12-3 or TRBV12-4 to TRBJ2-3; either TRBD1 or TRBD2 may supply D (5 bases each). The CDR3 runs 14 residues. With 5 bases removed from V and 3 bases from J, the gap between germline ends came to 12 bases. CDR3 amino acids: CASSQGEGTDTQYF. The CDR3 DNA reads TGTGCCAGCAGTCAGGGTGAGGGTACAGATACGCAGTATTTT.

This clonotype was observed many times. The V gene is TRBV29-1, the J gene TRBJ2-1; 9 positions agree with TRBD1. The CDR3 covers 15 residues. The germline CDR1 and CDR2 sequences are SQVTM and ANQGSEA. The CDR3 DNA reads as TGCATGCTGACAGGGGGTCTCAGCTCCTACAATGAGCAGTTCTTC. Protein product: CMLTGGLSSYNEQFF.

V gene TRBV7-9 combines with J gene TRBJ2-7; D call uncertain. The CDR3 sequence is 11 residues long. V lost 4 bases and J lost 5, with 6 bases in between. Per germline, CDR1 SEHNR and CDR2 FQNEAQ (reference sequence). The CDR3 is CASSSENEQYF. For the CDR3, the DNA is TGTGCCAGCAGCTCCGAAAACGAGCAGTACTTC.

This clonotype was seen ten or more times. V usage is TRBV20-1 and J usage is TRBJ2-7; TRBD1 aligns across 10 bases. Germline CDR1 DFQATT, CDR2 SNEGSKA (reference sequence). J lost 4 bases, V lost 0 bases, and 3 bases had no gene match. The CDR3 is 14 amino acids. CDR3: CSAREPGQGYEQYF. CDR3 in DNA: TGCAGTGCTAGAGAACCGGGACAGGGGTACGAGCAGTACTTC.

This clonotype was detected ten times or more. This rearrangement joins TRBV12-3 or TRBV12-4 to TRBJ2-1, with TRBD2 identical over 13 bases. The CDR3 sequence is 16 residues long. J gave up 7 bases and V 6 bases, and 9 bases lay outside the gene matches. CDR3 DNA sequence: TGTGCCAGCAGCTCCCGGACTAGCGGGAGTTATAATGAGCAGTTCTTC. As protein: CASSSRTSGSYNEQFF.